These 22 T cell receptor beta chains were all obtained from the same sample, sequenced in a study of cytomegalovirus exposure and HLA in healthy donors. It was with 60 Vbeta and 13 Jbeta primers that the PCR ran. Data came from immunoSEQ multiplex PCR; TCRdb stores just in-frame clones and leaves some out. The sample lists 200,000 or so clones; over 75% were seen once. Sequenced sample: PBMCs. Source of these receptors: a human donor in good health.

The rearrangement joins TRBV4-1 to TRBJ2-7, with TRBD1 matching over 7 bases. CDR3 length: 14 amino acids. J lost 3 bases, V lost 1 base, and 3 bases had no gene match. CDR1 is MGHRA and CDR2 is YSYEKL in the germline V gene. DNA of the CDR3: TGCGCCAGCAGCCAAGGATCAGGGGGCTACGAGCAGTACTTC. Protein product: CASSQGSGGYEQYF.

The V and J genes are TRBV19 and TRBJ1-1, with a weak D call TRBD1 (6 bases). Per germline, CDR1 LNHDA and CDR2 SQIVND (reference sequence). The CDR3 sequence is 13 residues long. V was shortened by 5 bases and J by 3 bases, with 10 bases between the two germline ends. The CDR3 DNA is TGTGCCAGTAGTGTTAACAGGGACACTGAAGCTTTCTTT. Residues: CASSVNRDTEAFF.

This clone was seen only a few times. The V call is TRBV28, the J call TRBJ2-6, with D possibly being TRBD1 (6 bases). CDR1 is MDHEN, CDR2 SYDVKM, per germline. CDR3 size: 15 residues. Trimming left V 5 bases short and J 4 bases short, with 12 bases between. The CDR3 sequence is CASSPQGYGANVLTF. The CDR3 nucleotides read TGTGCCAGCAGTCCGCAGGGGTACGGGGCCAACGTCCTGACTTTC.

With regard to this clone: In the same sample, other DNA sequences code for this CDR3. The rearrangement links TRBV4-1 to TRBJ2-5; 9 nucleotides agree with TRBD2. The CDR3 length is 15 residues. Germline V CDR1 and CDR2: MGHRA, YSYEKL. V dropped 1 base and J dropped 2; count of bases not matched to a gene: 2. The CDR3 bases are TGCGCCAGCAGCCAAGCAGCGGGGGGACAAGAGACCCAGTACTTC. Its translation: CASSQAAGGQETQYF.

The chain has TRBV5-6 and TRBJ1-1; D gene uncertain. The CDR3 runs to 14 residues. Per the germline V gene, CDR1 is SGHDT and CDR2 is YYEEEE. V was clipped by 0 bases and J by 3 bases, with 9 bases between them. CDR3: CASSLGVLDTEAFF. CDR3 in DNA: TGTGCCAGCAGCTTGGGAGTCTTGGACACTGAAGCTTTCTTT.

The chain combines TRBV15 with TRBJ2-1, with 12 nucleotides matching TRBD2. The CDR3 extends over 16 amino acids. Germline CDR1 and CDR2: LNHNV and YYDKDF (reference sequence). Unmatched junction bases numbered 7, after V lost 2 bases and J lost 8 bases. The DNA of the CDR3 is TGTGCCACCAGCAGACTGACTAGCGGGAGTGTCTATGAGCAGTTCTTC. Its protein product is CATSRLTSGSVYEQFF.

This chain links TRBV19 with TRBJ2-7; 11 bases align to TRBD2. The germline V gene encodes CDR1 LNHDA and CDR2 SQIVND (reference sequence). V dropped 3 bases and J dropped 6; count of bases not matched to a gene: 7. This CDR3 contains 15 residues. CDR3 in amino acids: CASSMETSGIFEQYF. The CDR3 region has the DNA TGTGCCAGTAGTATGGAGACTAGCGGGATATTCGAGCAGTACTTC.

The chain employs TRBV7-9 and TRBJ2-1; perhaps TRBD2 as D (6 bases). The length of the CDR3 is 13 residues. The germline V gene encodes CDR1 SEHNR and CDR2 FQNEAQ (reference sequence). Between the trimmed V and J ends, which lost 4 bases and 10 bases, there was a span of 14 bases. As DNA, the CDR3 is TGTGCCAGCAGCTGGGGAGGCCTTAGGGAGCAGTTCTTC. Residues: CASSWGGLREQFF.

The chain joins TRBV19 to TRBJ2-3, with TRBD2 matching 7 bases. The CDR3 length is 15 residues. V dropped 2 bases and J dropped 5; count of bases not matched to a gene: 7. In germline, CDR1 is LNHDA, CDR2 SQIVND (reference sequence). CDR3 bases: TGTGCCAGTAGTATAAGCGCGCCTAGCGGAGATACGCAGTATTTT. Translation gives CASSISAPSGDTQYF.

CDR3 coding DNA: TGTGCCAGCAGCTCTACGGACAGAGCCTACGAGCAGTACTTC. Translating gives CASSSTDRAYEQYF. This rearrangement joins TRBV11-2 to TRBJ2-7; weak D call: TRBD1 (6 bases). This CDR3 region has 14 residues. Germline values: CDR1 SGHAT, CDR2 FQNNGV. Between the trimmed V and J ends, which lost 4 bases and 2 bases, there was a span of 12 bases.

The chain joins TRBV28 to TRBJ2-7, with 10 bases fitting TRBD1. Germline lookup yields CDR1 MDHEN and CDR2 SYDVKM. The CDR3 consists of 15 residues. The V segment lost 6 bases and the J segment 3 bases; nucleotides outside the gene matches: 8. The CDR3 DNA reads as TGTGCCAGCAGGCCGGGGGGGACAGGGGACTACGAGCAGTACTTC. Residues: CASRPGGTGDYEQYF.

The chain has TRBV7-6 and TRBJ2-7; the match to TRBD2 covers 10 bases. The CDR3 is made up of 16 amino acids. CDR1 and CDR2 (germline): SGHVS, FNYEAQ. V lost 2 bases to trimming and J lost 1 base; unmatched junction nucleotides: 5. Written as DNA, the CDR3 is TGTGCCAGCAGCTTACTAGCGGGAGTGGTTTCCTACGAGCAGTACTTC. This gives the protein CASSLLAGVVSYEQYF.

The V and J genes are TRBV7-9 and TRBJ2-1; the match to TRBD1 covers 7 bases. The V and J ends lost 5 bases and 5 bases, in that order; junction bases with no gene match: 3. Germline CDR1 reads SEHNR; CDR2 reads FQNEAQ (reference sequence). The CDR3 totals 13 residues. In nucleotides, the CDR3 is TGTGCCAGCAGCCAGACAGGGAACAATGAGCAGTTCTTC. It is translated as CASSQTGNNEQFF.

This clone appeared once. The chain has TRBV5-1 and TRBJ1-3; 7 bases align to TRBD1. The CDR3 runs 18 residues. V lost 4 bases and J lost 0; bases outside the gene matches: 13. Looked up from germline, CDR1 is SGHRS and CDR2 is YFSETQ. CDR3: CASSPSGTAINSGNTIYF. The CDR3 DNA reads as TGCGCCAGCAGCCCTTCCGGGACAGCCATCAACTCTGGAAACACCATATATTTT.

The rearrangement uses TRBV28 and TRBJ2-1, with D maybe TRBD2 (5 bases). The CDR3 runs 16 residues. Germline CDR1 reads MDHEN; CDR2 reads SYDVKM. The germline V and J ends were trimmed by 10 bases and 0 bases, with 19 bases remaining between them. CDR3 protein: CATTEGAQSSYNEQFF. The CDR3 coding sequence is TGTGCCACTACCGAGGGCGCCCAAAGCTCCTACAATGAGCAGTTCTTC.

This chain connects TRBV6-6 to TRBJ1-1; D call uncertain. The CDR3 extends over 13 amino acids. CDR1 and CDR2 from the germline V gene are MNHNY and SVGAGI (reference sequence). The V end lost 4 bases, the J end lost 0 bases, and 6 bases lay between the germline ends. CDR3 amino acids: CASSSTLNTEAFF. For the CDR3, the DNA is TGTGCCAGCAGTTCGACATTGAACACTGAAGCTTTCTTT.

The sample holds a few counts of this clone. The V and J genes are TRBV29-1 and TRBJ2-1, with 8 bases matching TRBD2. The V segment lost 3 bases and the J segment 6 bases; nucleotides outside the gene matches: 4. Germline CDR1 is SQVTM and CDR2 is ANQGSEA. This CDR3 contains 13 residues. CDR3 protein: CSVDGTRLNEQFF. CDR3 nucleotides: TGCAGCGTTGACGGGACTAGACTCAATGAGCAGTTCTTC.

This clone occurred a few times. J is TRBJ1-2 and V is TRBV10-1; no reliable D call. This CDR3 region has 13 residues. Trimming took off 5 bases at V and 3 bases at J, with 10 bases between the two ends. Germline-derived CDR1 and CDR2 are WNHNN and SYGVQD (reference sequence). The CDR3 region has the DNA TGCGCCAGCAGTTACGACACGGACTATGGCTACACCTTC. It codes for CASSYDTDYGYTF.

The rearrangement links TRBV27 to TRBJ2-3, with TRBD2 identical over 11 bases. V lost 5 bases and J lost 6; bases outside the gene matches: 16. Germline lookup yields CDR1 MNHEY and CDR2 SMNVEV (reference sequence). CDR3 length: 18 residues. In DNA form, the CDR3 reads TGTGCCAGCAGTAGGAGGGAGACTAGCGGGACAAGGATCGATACGCAGTATTTT. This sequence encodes CASSRRETSGTRIDTQYF.

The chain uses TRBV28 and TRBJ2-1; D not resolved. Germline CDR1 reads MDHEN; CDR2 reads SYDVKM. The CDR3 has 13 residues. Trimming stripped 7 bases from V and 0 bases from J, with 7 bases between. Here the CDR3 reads CASTSDSYNEQFF. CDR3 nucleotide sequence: TGTGCCAGCACCTCAGACTCCTACAATGAGCAGTTCTTC. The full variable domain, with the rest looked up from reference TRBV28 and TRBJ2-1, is DVKVTQSSRYLVKRTGEKVFLECVQDMDHENMFWYRQDPGLGLRLIYFSYDVKMKEKGDIPEGYSVSREKKERFSLILESASTNQTSMYLCASTSDSYNEQFFGPGTRLTVL.

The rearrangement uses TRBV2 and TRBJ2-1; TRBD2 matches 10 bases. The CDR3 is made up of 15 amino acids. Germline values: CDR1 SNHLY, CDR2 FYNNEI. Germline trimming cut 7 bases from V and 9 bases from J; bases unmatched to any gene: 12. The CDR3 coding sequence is TGTGCCAGCATCCAAGCCAGCGGGAGGGCGGGTGAGCAGTTCTTC. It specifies CASIQASGRAGEQFF.

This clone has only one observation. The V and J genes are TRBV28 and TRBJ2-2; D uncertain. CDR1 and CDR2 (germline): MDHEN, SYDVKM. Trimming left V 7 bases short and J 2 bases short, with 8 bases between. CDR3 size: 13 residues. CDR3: CASTDTNTGELFF. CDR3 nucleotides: TGTGCCAGCACTGATACAAACACCGGGGAGCTGTTTTTT.